Following are 26 T cell receptor beta chains from one sample sequenced in a study of T cell changes during pregnancy in multiple sclerosis. Only in-frame clones appear in the TCRdb table, and some are missing; sequencing was by immunoSEQ multiplex PCR. The table has about 46,000 clones, approximately 90% seen once. Sequenced here: CD8+ T cells from peripheral blood mononuclear cells, sampled in the second trimester of pregnancy. These receptors all come from a female donor with multiple sclerosis, enrolled in a pregnancy study.

The rearrangement joins TRBV14 to TRBJ1-3; no definite D call. V gave up 4 bases and J gave up 0 bases, with 7 bases separating them. Germline values: CDR1 SGHDN, CDR2 FVKESK. The CDR3 loop spans 14 amino acids. For the CDR3, the DNA is TGTGCCAGCAGCCCCGGACTCTCTGGAAACACCATATATTTT. Its protein is CASSPGLSGNTIYF.

The chain uses TRBV19 and TRBJ1-5; maybe TRBD1 (5 bases). This CDR3 has 15 residues. V was clipped by 4 bases and J by 5 bases, with 15 bases between them. From germline, CDR1 is LNHDA and CDR2 SQIVND (reference sequence). The CDR3 DNA sequence: TGTGCCAGTAGTAATAGACAGACCTTCCATCAGCCCCAGCATTTT. Its translation is CASSNRQTFHQPQHF. The whole variable domain, remainder taken from reference TRBV19 and TRBJ1-5, is DGGITQSPKYLFRKEGQNVTLSCEQNLNHDAMYWYRQDPGQGLRLIYYSQIVNDFQKGDIAEGYSVSREKKESFPLTVTSAQKNPTAFYLCASSNRQTFHQPQHFGDGTRLSIL.

The chain recombines TRBV4-3 with TRBJ1-1, with TRBD1 matching 10 bases. CDR3 length: 14 residues. Germline V gene sequence: CDR1 LGHNA, CDR2 YSLEER. The trim removed 6 bases at V and 4 bases at J, leaving 5 bases unmatched. Written as DNA, the CDR3 is TGCGCCAGCAGGCGCCGGGACAGGGGCACTGAAGCTTTCTTT. This gives the protein CASRRRDRGTEAFF.

This chain's CDR3 is CSVEPGTGAIGTQYF. The CDR3 coding sequence is TGCAGCGTTGAACCTGGGACAGGGGCGATCGGGACGCAGTATTTT. The chain is built from TRBV29-1 and TRBJ2-3; 10 bases map to TRBD1. Germline CDR1 and CDR2: SQVTM and ANQGSEA. The ends lost 2 bases at V and 9 bases at J; junction bases unmatched: 11. This CDR3 spans 15 amino acids.

V and J are TRBV19 and TRBJ1-1; D may be TRBD1 (5 bases). The CDR3 runs 16 residues. Looked up from germline, CDR1 is LNHDA and CDR2 is SQIVND (reference sequence). V was cut by 7 bases and J by 0 bases, with 18 bases left in between. The CDR3 loop is CASTSARGRMNTEAFF. The CDR3 DNA is TGTGCCAGTACCTCCGCGCGGGGGAGAATGAACACTGAAGCTTTCTTT.

V gene TRBV7-9 combines with J gene TRBJ1-2; TRBD1 aligns across 8 bases. CDR1 is SEHNR, CDR2 FQNEAQ, per germline (reference sequence). V dropped 1 base and J dropped 0; count of bases not matched to a gene: 7. CDR3 length: 17 amino acids. The CDR3 DNA sequence: TGTGCCAGCAGCTTAGGACAGGGGACGTTAGCTAACTATGGCTACACCTTC. This codes for CASSLGQGTLANYGYTF.

The chain has TRBV11-2 and TRBJ1-2, with 11 bases aligning to TRBD1. The CDR3 has 14 residues. J lost 8 bases, V lost 5 bases, and 7 bases had no gene match. In germline, CDR1 is SGHAT, CDR2 FQNNGV. This CDR3 is CASSGADRGRGYTF. The CDR3 DNA reads as TGTGCCAGCAGCGGCGCGGACAGGGGGCGCGGCTACACCTTC.

The V and J genes are TRBV7-8 and TRBJ2-7; TRBD1 matches 7 bases. CDR3 length: 15 residues. Trimming at V came to 6 bases and at J to 6 bases, leaving 14 bases not matched to a gene. CDR1 is SGHVS and CDR2 is FQNEAQ in the germline V gene. CDR3 residues: CASSNVPDRAAEQYF. In nucleotides, the CDR3 is TGTGCCAGCAGTAACGTTCCTGACAGGGCTGCCGAGCAGTACTTC.

This chain uses TRBV5-1 with TRBJ1-4; TRBD1 matches at 10 bases. The CDR3 spans 20 residues. Germline assignment: CDR1 SGHRS and CDR2 YFSETQ. V dropped 4 bases and J dropped 1; count of bases not matched to a gene: 16. The chain's CDR3 is CASSIRDRGEDTGTNEKLFF. CDR3 nucleotides: TGCGCCAGCAGCATTAGGGACAGGGGCGAGGATACCGGAACTAATGAAAAACTGTTTTTT.

This sequence joins TRBV7-3 and TRBJ2-4; 8 bases map to TRBD2. CDR1 SGHTA and CDR2 FQGTGA come from the germline V gene. The CDR3 runs to 14 residues. V gave up 6 bases and J gave up 8 bases; unmatched junction bases: 9. CDR3 sequence: CASSRRGGGDIQYF. Here the CDR3 DNA reads TGTGCCAGCAGTCGACGGGGGGGAGGCGACATTCAGTACTTC.

The rearrangement links TRBV10-3 to TRBJ2-3, with 7 bases lining up with TRBD2. V lost 2 bases and J lost 3; bases outside the gene matches: 11. The CDR3 spans 17 residues. CDR1 and CDR2 (germline): ENHRY, SYGVKD. In DNA, the CDR3 is TGTGCCATCAGTGAGGAGAGCGGGGCTTGGCATACAGATACGCAGTATTTT. The encoded protein is CAISEESGAWHTDTQYF.

The CDR3 spells CASSNRVGEQYF. CDR3 nucleotide sequence: TGTGCCAGCAGCAACAGGGTTGGCGAGCAGTACTTC. The rearrangement links TRBV13 to TRBJ2-7, with D perhaps TRBD1 (6 bases). The V gene lost 5 bases and the J gene lost 6 bases, with 11 bases spanning the gap. In germline, CDR1 is PRHDT, CDR2 FYEKMQ (reference sequence). CDR3 length: 12 residues.

The chain links TRBV6-5 to TRBJ1-1; 11 nucleotides align to TRBD1. Germline loops: CDR1 MNHEY, CDR2 SVGAGI. V was clipped by 2 bases and J by 4 bases; unmatched bases: 3. The CDR3 runs to 15 residues. DNA of the CDR3: TGTGCCAGCAGTTACGGGACAGGGGGGGGCACTGAAGCTTTCTTT. Translating gives CASSYGTGGGTEAFF.

V and J are TRBV7-9 and TRBJ1-6; TRBD1 agrees at 11 bases. This CDR3 spans 14 amino acids. Germline CDR1 SEHNR, CDR2 FQNEAQ (reference sequence). The junction had 13 bases not matched to a gene; V was cut back by 10 bases and J by 14 bases. The CDR3 DNA is TGTGCCACCCACGCGGGGGGGACAGGGGGGACCCTCCACTTT. Protein: CATHAGGTGGTLHF. The full variable domain, in which reference TRBV7-9 and TRBJ1-6 provide the parts outside the CDR3, is DTGVSQNPRHKITKRGQNVTFRCDPISEHNRLYWYRQTLGQGPEFLTYFQNEAQLEKSRLLSDRFSAERPKGSFSTLEIQRTEQGDSAMYLCATHAGGTGGTLHFGNGTRLTVT.

This clone was observed once. This chain joins TRBV19 and TRBJ2-7; no reliable D call. Trimming shortened V by 4 bases and J by 3 bases, and 16 bases separated the two germline ends. This CDR3 is 15 amino acids long. Germline loops: CDR1 LNHDA, CDR2 SQIVND (reference sequence). The DNA for the CDR3 is TGTGCCAGTAGTAAGGCCGGCAGCGAATTCTACGAGCAGTACTTC. This sequence encodes CASSKAGSEFYEQYF.

The CDR3 reads CASSGPAYEQYF. The CDR3 nucleotides read TGTGCCAGCAGCGGTCCAGCCTACGAGCAGTACTTC. The J gene is TRBJ2-7, the V gene TRBV13; no definite D call. Germline loops: CDR1 PRHDT, CDR2 FYEKMQ (reference sequence). The CDR3 totals 12 residues. With 5 bases removed from V and 2 bases from J, the gap between germline ends came to 7 bases. Looking up the rest from reference TRBV13 and TRBJ2-7 gives the full variable domain: AAGVIQSPRHLIKEKRETATLKCYPIPRHDTVYWYQQGPGQDPQFLISFYEKMQSDKGSIPDRFSAQQFSDYHSELNMSSLELGDSALYFCASSGPAYEQYFGPGTRLTVT.

The chain carries TRBV21-1 and TRBJ1-5. TRBV21-1 is a pseudogene. CDR3 size: 16 residues. The CDR3 DNA is TGTGCCAGCAGCAAAGAAGTGGGGAGCAGCGAACAGCCCCAGCATTTT. Translated, it gives CASSKEVGSSEQPQHF.

This rearrangement joins TRBV4-3 to TRBJ2-6; D is uncertain. The CDR3 length is 16 residues. The germline V and J ends were trimmed by 1 base and 4 bases, with 11 bases remaining between them. CDR1 is LGHNA and CDR2 is YSLEER in the germline V gene. In nucleotides, the CDR3 is TGCGCCAGCAGCCAAGTAGGAGTTGGCGGGGCCAACGTCCTGACTTTC. Translation: CASSQVGVGGANVLTF.

The genes are TRBV7-2 and TRBJ1-6; D not certain. There are 11 residues in the CDR3. Trimming took off 5 bases at V and 16 bases at J, with 12 bases between the two ends. Germline CDR1 and CDR2: SGHTA and FQGNSA. The CDR3 spells CASSLSGPLHF. The CDR3 DNA sequence: TGTGCCAGCAGCCTCAGTGGGCCACTCCACTTT.

This chain connects TRBV4-3 to TRBJ2-7, with a weak D call TRBD2 (6 bases). Germline CDR1 reads LGHNA; CDR2 reads YSLEER. Trimming took 5 bases from V and 4 from J, leaving 18 bases between them. This CDR3 has 15 residues. CDR3 protein: CASSNKTRGRYEQYF. Here the CDR3 DNA reads TGCGCCAGCAGCAACAAAACTCGGGGGAGATACGAGCAGTACTTC.

In regard to this clone: The junction departs from germline at one end; a sequencing error may be responsible. This same CDR3 is encoded by further DNA sequences in the sample. The chain couples TRBV15 to TRBJ2-1, with TRBD1 as a possible D gene (6 bases). CDR1 and CDR2 from the germline V gene are LNHNV and YYDKDF (reference sequence). The CDR3 contains 18 residues. CDR3 DNA sequence: TGCGCCACCAGCAGAGCACGCCCGGACAGAGAATGGTACAATGAGCAGTTCTTC. It yields the protein CATSRARPDREWYNEQFF.

The J gene is TRBJ2-3, the V gene TRBV7-3, with 15 bases aligning to TRBD2. CDR1 is SGHTA and CDR2 is FQGTGA in the germline V gene. Trimming removed 5 bases from V and 0 bases from J; junction bases left unmatched: 9. CDR3 length equals 19 residues. CDR3 in amino acids: CASSPGTSGGPFSTDTQYF. As DNA, the CDR3 is TGTGCCAGCAGCCCTGGGACTAGCGGGGGGCCCTTTAGCACAGATACGCAGTATTTT.

The gene calls are TRBV19 and TRBJ2-4, with 10 bases fitting TRBD2. Looked up from germline, CDR1 is LNHDA and CDR2 is SQIVND (reference sequence). CDR3 length: 18 residues. V dropped 1 base and J dropped 0; count of bases not matched to a gene: 6. The CDR3 DNA is TGTGCCAGTAGTATAGCCAAACTAGCGGGATTAGCCAAAAACATTCAGTACTTC. Translating it yields CASSIAKLAGLAKNIQYF.

The CDR3 DNA is TGTGCCAGCAGTGGGCCGGGGAAGACTAGCGGGGTTTACAATGAGCAGTTCTTC. Translation gives CASSGPGKTSGVYNEQFF. The rearrangement joins TRBV2 to TRBJ2-1; 11 positions agree with TRBD2. Germline lookup yields CDR1 SNHLY and CDR2 FYNNEI. The ends lost 4 bases at V and 4 bases at J; junction bases unmatched: 12. CDR3 length: 18 residues.

V is TRBV19 and J is TRBJ2-7; D perhaps matches TRBD1 (5 bases). V lost 5 bases, J lost 1 base, and 9 bases lay in between. CDR1 is LNHDA, CDR2 SQIVND, per germline (reference sequence). This CDR3 has 13 amino acids. This chain's CDR3 is CASSPSGSYEQYF. As DNA, the CDR3 is TGTGCCAGTAGTCCCTCAGGGTCCTACGAGCAGTACTTC.

The chain links TRBV5-6 to TRBJ2-1; D uncertain. Germline V gene lookup returns CDR1 SGHDT and CDR2 YYEEEE. V lost 0 bases and J lost 8, with 9 bases in between. The CDR3 covers 13 residues. Written as DNA, the CDR3 is TGTGCCAGCAGCTTGGTTCCAGGCGATGAGCAGTTCTTC. Amino acids: CASSLVPGDEQFF.